This T cell receptor beta chain was captured by sequencing in a study of immune evolution from preneoplasia to lung adenocarcinoma. The study's findings and limits: From normal lung to invasive adenocarcinoma, top clone frequencies appeared to decrease. KRAS-mutant nodules had the highest T cell clonality. Normal lung had highest clonality; later lesions appeared denser, more diverse.

Macro-dissection enriched premalignant or tumor cells before nucleic acid extraction. With respect to this clone: Its antigen is not identified.

Clones were read by immunoSEQ multiplex PCR, and TCRdb kept only the in-frame ones, dropping some. The table has around 41,000 clones, 65% to 80% seen once. The CDR3 loop spans 14 amino acids. The V gene lost 8 bases and the J gene lost 7 bases, with 20 bases spanning the gap. From germline, CDR1 is MDHEN and CDR2 SYDVKM. Sequencing was performed on FFPE invasive lung adenocarcinoma tissue. This clonotype originated in a person aged 60 to 70 with lung adenocarcinoma. The chain joins TRBV28 to TRBJ1-2, with a possible D match to TRBD1 (6 bases). The CDR3 DNA follows: TGTGCCAGCTCCCTGGTGTGGGGGCAAGGTGGCTACACCTTC. Translated: CASSLVWGQGGYTF.